This is a list of T cell receptor beta chains from one sample in a study of shared clonotypes between healthy human individuals. The table came from immunoSEQ multiplex PCR; TCRdb's copy has only in-frame clones and leaves some out. The sample comprises roughly 1.4 million clones, approximately 98.5% of which are singletons, and 0.36% rests with the top ten. Material for sequencing was naive CD4+ T cells sorted from blood. These TCRs come from a man aged 25-45 years in good health. CDR3s include the opening cysteine and the closing phenylalanine or tryptophan. A D gene is named only where the DNA matches it firmly. Where a row states a size, it is once, few, many or the class of an expanded clone; other rows omit it.

abundance	d_gene	v_gene	j_gene	CDR3nt	CDR3aa
NA	TRBD2	TRBV5-1	TRBJ2-7	TGCGCCAGCAGCTTTGGACTAGCGGGTACCTACGAGCAGTACTTC	CASSFGLAGTYEQYF
NA	NA	TRBV5-1	TRBJ2-5	TGCGCCAGCAGCTTGCGGCGAATAGAAGAGACCCAGTACTTC	CASSLRRIEETQYF
NA	NA	TRBV19	TRBJ2-3	TGTGCCAGTAGTATAGAGGGCAGTAGCACAGATACGCAGTATTTT	CASSIEGSSTDTQYF
NA	NA	TRBV12-5	TRBJ2-5	TGTGCTAGTGGTCTAGGAGAGACCCAGTACTTC	CASGLGETQYF
NA	NA	TRBV11-3	TRBJ2-1	TGTGCCAGCAGCTTACGCCCTACCTCCTACAATGAGCAGTTCTTC	CASSLRPTSYNEQFF
NA	TRBD1	TRBV28	TRBJ1-5	TGTGCCAGCAGCCAGGGGGGGGCGCGGCAGCCCCAGCATTTT	CASSQGGARQPQHF
NA	NA	TRBV4-1	TRBJ1-2	TGCGCCAGCAGCCAAGGGGGGGCGTCAGAGTATGGCTACACCTTC	CASSQGGASEYGYTF
NA	NA	TRBV9	TRBJ2-1	TGTGCCAGCAGCCCCTGGGGGAGCCATGAGCAGTTCTTC	CASSPWGSHEQFF
NA	NA	TRBV5-1	TRBJ2-2	TGCGCCAGCAGCTTGGAATCCCCCGGGGAGCTGTTTTTT	CASSLESPGELFF
NA	NA	TRBV19	TRBJ2-2	TGTGCCAGTACCTCGACTCGGCTCGGGGAGCTGTTTTTT	CASTSTRLGELFF
NA	TRBD2	TRBV10-3	TRBJ2-1	TGTGCCATCAGTGCAGTAGCGGGAGTCGTCAATGAGCAGTTCTTC	CAISAVAGVVNEQFF
NA	NA	TRBV28	TRBJ1-3	TGTGCCAGCAGTTTCGAAGGGGTTGGCGGAAACACCATATATTTT	CASSFEGVGGNTIYF
NA	TRBD2	TRBV11-3	TRBJ2-3	TGTGCCAGCAGCCTCCGATCTAGCGGAGGCACAGATACGCAGTATTTT	CASSLRSSGGTDTQYF
NA	TRBD2	TRBV28	TRBJ2-2	TGTGCCAGCAGCCTTCCTCCCTACGGACTAGGGAGCAAGACCGGGGAGCTGTTTTTT	CASSLPPYGLGSKTGELFF
NA	NA	TRBV7-3	TRBJ2-5	TGTGCCAGCAGCCCCGGGGTCCAAGAGACCCAGTACTTC	CASSPGVQETQYF
NA	NA	TRBV29-1	TRBJ1-1	TGCAGCGTCGCCCAAGGGGGGGGCGTCGGCACTGAAGCTTTCTTT	CSVAQGGGVGTEAFF
NA	NA	TRBV20-1	TRBJ2-1	TGCAGTGCTAGATTCGTCCGGGAGCAGTTCTTC	CSARFVREQFF
NA	TRBD1	TRBV5-4	TRBJ2-2	TGTGCCAGCAGCCAGACAGGGATAAGGACCGGGGAGCTGTTTTTT	CASSQTGIRTGELFF
NA	NA	TRBV5-1	TRBJ2-5	TGCGCCAGCGCTAGGGGGACACAACAAGAGACCCAGTACTTC	CASARGTQQETQYF
NA	TRBD2	TRBV7-7	TRBJ2-1	TGTGCCAGCAGTCTAGCGGGAGATTCCGATGAGCAGTTCTTC	CASSLAGDSDEQFF
NA	TRBD1	TRBV9	TRBJ2-2	TGTGCCAGCAGCGGCCGGGACAGGGGCACCGGGGAGCTGTTTTTT	CASSGRDRGTGELFF
NA	TRBD2	TRBV4-2	TRBJ2-5	TGTGCCAGCAGCCAAGTTCTAGCGGGGAAAGAGACCCAGTACTTC	CASSQVLAGKETQYF
NA	TRBD2	TRBV27	TRBJ2-7	TGTGCCAGCAGTTCTTTAGCGGGAGTGGTTTACGAGCAGTACTTC	CASSSLAGVVYEQYF
once	NA	TRBV7-2	TRBJ1-3	TGTGCCAGCAGCTTACACCTCCGGACGCGGGGCTCTGGAAACACCATATATTTT	CASSLHLRTRGSGNTIYF
once	NA	TRBV29-1	TRBJ2-3	TGCAGCGTTGACGAGGGGCTAGATACGCAGTATTTT	CSVDEGLDTQYF
NA	TRBD1	TRBV4-3	TRBJ1-2	TGCGCCAGCAGCCAGGGCATGGGACAGGGGGTTCATGGCTACACCTTC	CASSQGMGQGVHGYTF
NA	NA	TRBV5-1	TRBJ2-3	TGCGCCAGCAGCTTGGGTGAGCGGGGCACAGATACGCAGTATTTT	CASSLGERGTDTQYF
NA	NA	TRBV7-9	TRBJ1-4	TGTGCCAGCAGCCGCCACGGGGGGGAAAAACTGTTTTTT	CASSRHGGEKLFF
NA	NA	TRBV10-1	TRBJ2-7	TGCGCCAGCAGTCGGACTCTTGGCGAGCAGTACTTC	CASSRTLGEQYF
NA	TRBD1	TRBV10-3	TRBJ1-1	TGTGCCATCAGTCGTACAGGGGGCGCGGGGAACACTGAAGCTTTCTTT	CAISRTGGAGNTEAFF
NA	NA	TRBV20-1	TRBJ2-7	TGCAGTGCTAGTCAGGCCTACGAGCAGTACTTC	CSASQAYEQYF
once	NA	TRBV7-7	TRBJ2-1	TGTGCCAGCAGCCAACAGGGTATGATTGATGAGCAGTTCTTC	CASSQQGMIDEQFF
NA	NA	TRBV7-8	TRBJ2-5	TGTGCCAGCAGCCAACAGCGGGCCCAAGAGACCCAGTACTTC	CASSQQRAQETQYF
NA	NA	TRBV7-8	TRBJ1-5	TGTGCCAGCAGCTTCAGGGTGGGTCAGCCCCAGCATTTT	CASSFRVGQPQHF
once	NA	TRBV5-1	TRBJ2-7	TGCGCCAGCAGCGCCTTCTCACTGGGGACCTTAGGTGGCGAGCAGTACTTC	CASSAFSLGTLGGEQYF
NA	NA	TRBV28	TRBJ1-3	TGTGCCAGCACCAGTCCTGGAAACACCATATATTTT	CASTSPGNTIYF
NA	NA	TRBV5-1	TRBJ2-6	TGCGCCAGCACCCGGACCGGGGGCGCCACCGGGGCCAACGTCCTGACTTTC	CASTRTGGATGANVLTF
NA	TRBD2	TRBV9	TRBJ2-7	TGTGCCAGCAGCCGTAGCGGGCTAGCGGGAGGGGAGCAGTACTTC	CASSRSGLAGGEQYF
NA	TRBD2	TRBV19	TRBJ2-1	TGTGCCAGTAGTACCGAGCGGGAGGGCCCCAATGAGCAGTTCTTC	CASSTEREGPNEQFF
NA	NA	TRBV7-9	TRBJ2-7	TGTGCCAGCAGCTCACAGGGTGTATGGTACGAGCAGTACTTC	CASSSQGVWYEQYF
NA	NA	TRBV30	TRBJ1-5	TGTGCCTGGAGTCCAAGGACGGCGAGGACTCAGCCCCAGCATTTT	CAWSPRTARTQPQHF
NA	NA	TRBV9	TRBJ2-7	TGTGCCAGCAGCGTAGTTGGGACCTCCTACGAGCAGTACTTC	CASSVVGTSYEQYF
NA	NA	TRBV7-8	TRBJ1-1	TGTGCCAGCAGCTCTAGACCGGGGAACACTGAAGCTTTCTTT	CASSSRPGNTEAFF
NA	TRBD2	TRBV4-1	TRBJ2-2	TGCGCCAGCAGCCAAGTTAGCGGGAGGCTGTTTTTT	CASSQVSGRLFF
NA	NA	TRBV21-1	TRBJ1-2	TGTGCCAGCAGCAAAGAAAAACCGGCTAATGGCTACACCTTC	CASSKEKPANGYTF
NA	NA	TRBV7-2	TRBJ2-7	TGTGCCAGCAGCACGACCGGGCACCCGGACGAGCAGTACTTC	CASSTTGHPDEQYF
NA	TRBD1	TRBV18	TRBJ1-5	TGTGCCAGCTCACCGGACAGGGTCCAGCCCCAGCATTTT	CASSPDRVQPQHF
NA	NA	TRBV6-5	TRBJ1-5	TGTGCCAGCAGTCTCGGACCTTGGCAGCCCCAGCATTTT	CASSLGPWQPQHF
NA	NA	TRBV6-6	TRBJ2-7	TGTGCCAGCAGTTACCCCGGGAGTTTGTACGAGCAGTACTTC	CASSYPGSLYEQYF
NA	NA	TRBV5-1	TRBJ2-7	TGCGCCAGCACTGCAGGACAAGGCCATGATAAGCAGTACTTC	CASTAGQGHDKQYF
NA	NA	TRBV4-3	TRBJ1-5	TGCGCCAGCAGCCAAGGAGGGAGGAATCAGCCCCAGCATTTT	CASSQGGRNQPQHF
NA	NA	TRBV28	TRBJ2-2	TGTGCCAGCAGGCCTGACCCGCGGGGTAACGGGGAGCTGTTTTTT	CASRPDPRGNGELFF
NA	NA	TRBV7-2	TRBJ2-7	TGTGCCAGCAGCTTCTCGGGCCGGTCCTACGAGCAGTACTTC	CASSFSGRSYEQYF